Sequencing of this TCR beta chain was carried out in a study of T cells in Graves' hyperthyroidism and ophthalmopathy. The PBMCs were sourced from fresh peripheral blood (about 10 ml). Amplification of TCR beta CDR3 regions used RNA as the template. The TCR CDR3 was amplified in a first-round RT-PCR using the HTBI primer set. MiXCR was run by TCRdb on the multiplex PCR reads, yielding one entry per CDR3 protein. The data hold 250,000 to 350,000 distinct CDR3 sequences, with around 15% observed a single time. In this sample, this clonotype turned up many times. This CDR3 spans 14 amino acids. Losses at the gene ends were 1 base for V and 3 bases for J; bases not matched to a gene: 3. Germline V gene sequence: CDR1 SGHTA, CDR2 FQGTGA.

This TCR derives from a woman aged 55-70 years with Graves' ophthalmopathy. The sequenced material came from blood. V gene TRBV7-3 combines with J gene TRBJ2-7; 7 positions match TRBD2. CDR3 sequence reads: CASSLSGSDYEQYF. CDR3 nucleotide sequence: TGTGCCAGCAGCTTAAGCGGGAGTGACTACGAGCAGTACTTC.